These 19 T cell receptor beta chains share one sample of origin, sequenced in a study of cytotoxic CD8 clonotypes in ibrutinib-treated CLL. Clones were read by immunoSEQ multiplex PCR, and TCRdb kept only the in-frame ones, dropping some. The sample consists of approximately 350,000 clones, 67% of them appearing once. The sequences come from PBMCs, collected after 36 months of ibrutinib treatment. Receptor source: a human donor with chronic lymphocytic leukemia.

J is TRBJ2-1 and V is TRBV2; 9 bases fit TRBD1. Germline-derived CDR1 and CDR2 are SNHLY and FYNNEI. V dropped 8 bases and J dropped 0; count of bases not matched to a gene: 5. This CDR3 is 15 amino acids long. CDR3 residues: CASRLDRGSYNEQFF. DNA for the CDR3: TGTGCCAGCCGGCTGGACAGGGGCTCCTACAATGAGCAGTTCTTC.

The chain has TRBV28 and TRBJ2-1; D is perhaps TRBD1 (5 bases). CDR3 length: 20 amino acids. Germline CDR1 reads MDHEN; CDR2 reads SYDVKM. V gave up 2 bases and J gave up 0 bases, with 23 bases separating them. The CDR3, as DNA: TGTGCCAGCAGTTTAGTGAGCCCCACTGTTAGACAGAGCTCCTACAATGAGCAGTTCTTC. Protein: CASSLVSPTVRQSSYNEQFF. The complete variable domain, with remaining parts taken from reference TRBV28 and TRBJ2-1, reads DVKVTQSSRYLVKRTGEKVFLECVQDMDHENMFWYRQDPGLGLRLIYFSYDVKMKEKGDIPEGYSVSREKKERFSLILESASTNQTSMYLCASSLVSPTVRQSSYNEQFFGPGTRLTVL.

This sequence joins TRBV11-2 and TRBJ2-5; D may be TRBD2 (5 bases). This CDR3 is 15 amino acids long. V was clipped by 3 bases and J by 9 bases, with 20 bases between them. Germline V gene lookup returns CDR1 SGHAT and CDR2 FQNNGV. CDR3 sequence reads: CASSFTPAVWESQYF. CDR3 nucleotides: TGTGCCAGCAGCTTTACTCCCGCGGTGTGGGAGTCCCAGTACTTC.

The chain employs TRBV29-1 and TRBJ2-2; unclear D gene. The V end was cut by 7 bases, the J end by 16 bases, with 16 bases between. Germline loops: CDR1 SQVTM, CDR2 ANQGSEA. This CDR3 region has 10 residues. The CDR3 DNA reads TGCAGCGCCAAAAGGACCTCCTCGTTTTTT. Its translation is CSAKRTSSFF.

A single count supports this clone. This chain links TRBV10-3 with TRBJ2-2; unclear D gene. Germline V lookup: CDR1 ENHRY, CDR2 SYGVKD. The CDR3 runs 13 residues. The germline V and J ends were trimmed by 5 bases and 4 bases, with 8 bases remaining between them. CDR3 sequence reads: CAISRGPTGELFF. The CDR3 DNA sequence: TGTGCCATCAGTCGTGGGCCCACCGGGGAGCTGTTTTTT.

The V and J genes are TRBV11-2 and TRBJ1-4, with a weak D call TRBD1 (6 bases). The CDR3 consists of 16 residues. Germline V lookup: CDR1 SGHAT, CDR2 FQNNGV. The V gene lost 1 base and the J gene lost 7 bases, with 16 bases spanning the gap. CDR3: CASSLGGQGRFEKLFF. The CDR3 DNA follows: TGTGCCAGCAGCTTAGGTGGGCAGGGGAGGTTTGAAAAACTGTTTTTT.

This chain joins TRBV18 and TRBJ1-2, with 8 bases identical to TRBD1. Germline V gene data show CDR1 as KGHSH and CDR2 as LQKENI. The CDR3 runs 16 residues. V was clipped by 4 bases and J by 5 bases; unmatched bases: 12. CDR3 region: CASSLDPGGAWYGYTF. The CDR3 nucleotides are TGTGCCAGCTCACTAGACCCAGGGGGCGCGTGGTATGGCTACACCTTC. Drawing the rest from reference TRBV18 and TRBJ1-2, the complete variable domain is NAGVMQNPRHLVRRRGQEARLRCSPMKGHSHVYWYRQLPEEGLKFMVYLQKENIIDESGMPKERFSAEFPKEGPSILRIQQVVRGDSAAYFCASSLDPGGAWYGYTFGSGTRLTVV.

This clone was counted a single time. The J gene is TRBJ1-5, the V gene TRBV9; D is unresolved. The CDR3 covers 17 residues. In germline, CDR1 is SGDLS, CDR2 YYNGEE. V lost 1 base to trimming and J lost 1 base, with 15 bases between them. The CDR3 sequence is CASSVNVEQTSNQPQHF. Written as DNA, the CDR3 is TGTGCCAGCAGCGTAAACGTGGAACAGACGAGCAATCAGCCCCAGCATTTT.

This sequence joins TRBV28 and TRBJ2-7, with D possibly being TRBD2 (9 bases). V was cut by 10 bases and J by 2 bases, with 30 bases left in between. CDR3 size: 18 residues. Germline CDR1 MDHEN, CDR2 SYDVKM. This chain's CDR3 is CATWGDRSVLAGTYEQYF. The CDR3, as DNA: TGTGCCACGTGGGGGGACAGGTCTGTACTAGCGGGTACCTACGAGCAGTACTTC.

The genes are TRBV7-9 and TRBJ1-1, with a possible D match to TRBD1 (6 bases). Looked up from germline, CDR1 is SEHNR and CDR2 is FQNEAQ (reference sequence). The CDR3 has 15 residues. Trimming shortened V by 3 bases and J by 8 bases, and 19 bases separated the two germline ends. The DNA of the CDR3 is TGTGCCAGCAGCTTTAGCGACGGATTAGACAGGGAAGCTTTCTTT. Translated, it gives CASSFSDGLDREAFF.

J is TRBJ2-1 and V is TRBV27, with TRBD2 matching over 9 bases. V lost 7 bases to trimming and J lost 6 bases; unmatched junction nucleotides: 10. Germline values: CDR1 MNHEY, CDR2 SMNVEV (reference sequence). The length of the CDR3 is 15 residues. This CDR3 is CASILSGRLGNEQFF. The DNA for the CDR3 is TGTGCCAGCATCCTTAGCGGGAGATTAGGCAATGAGCAGTTCTTC.

This clone came up a few times. The chain recombines TRBV6-6 with TRBJ2-1; 11 bases match TRBD2. The CDR3 is 15 residues long. Trimming took 8 bases from V and 3 from J; bases not matched to a gene: 6. Germline V CDR1 and CDR2: MNHNY, SVGAGI (reference sequence). The CDR3 bases are TGTGCCAGCGGGCACGGGACTAGCGGCTACAATGAGCAGTTCTTC. Translated, it gives CASGHGTSGYNEQFF.

The rearrangement links TRBV11-3 to TRBJ2-1; 7 bases agree with TRBD1. The CDR3 totals 16 residues. V shed 1 base, J shed 2 bases, and the junction held 5 bases outside the gene matches. Germline lookup yields CDR1 SGHNT and CDR2 YENEEA. As DNA, the CDR3 is TGTGCCAGCAGCTTAGCGGGACAGCACACCTACAATGAGCAGTTCTTC. As protein: CASSLAGQHTYNEQFF. Full variable domain (rest looked up from reference TRBV11-3 and TRBJ2-1): EAGVVQSPRYKIIEKKQPVAFWCNPISGHNTLYWYLQNLGQGPELLIRYENEEAVDDSQLPKDRFSAERLKGVDSTLKIQPAELGDSAVYLCASSLAGQHTYNEQFFGPGTRLTVL.

The rearrangement joins TRBV29-1 to TRBJ1-4; D is perhaps TRBD1 (5 bases). CDR1 and CDR2 (germline): SQVTM, ANQGSEA. The length of the CDR3 is 15 residues. V was trimmed by 0 bases and J by 10 bases, leaving 18 bases between them. The CDR3 loop is CSVEDRGRKRGKLFF. In nucleotides, the CDR3 is TGCAGCGTTGAAGATCGGGGTCGGAAAAGGGGAAAACTGTTTTTT.

The J gene is TRBJ2-2, the V gene TRBV21-1; the table's D call, TRBD1, was not checked against the DNA. TRBV21-1 is a pseudogene locus. This CDR3 contains 14 residues. In DNA, the CDR3 is TGTGCCAGCAACCCGAGACAGTACACCGGGGAGCTGTTTTTT. Translated: CASNPRQYTGELFF.

This clone has just a few counts. The chain couples TRBV29-1 to TRBJ1-2; D not resolved. V was pared by 7 bases and J by 0 bases, with 9 bases between. Germline loops: CDR1 SQVTM, CDR2 ANQGSEA. The CDR3 runs to 12 residues. The CDR3 spells CSGSAANYGYTF. CDR3 coding DNA: TGCAGCGGGTCGGCCGCTAACTATGGCTACACCTTC.

In this sample, this clone turned up a few times. Here the CDR3 DNA reads TGTGCCAGCTCACCACTGGAGGGTTGGGGTTCACCCCTCCACTTT. Its protein is CASSPLEGWGSPLHF. This chain connects TRBV18 to TRBJ1-6, with D unresolved. The CDR3 is 15 residues long. Germline V gene data show CDR1 as KGHSH and CDR2 as LQKENI. Trimming left V 1 base short and J 9 bases short, with 13 bases between.

The chain links TRBV7-2 to TRBJ2-7, with D perhaps TRBD1 (6 bases). Germline V gene data show CDR1 as SGHTA and CDR2 as FQGNSA. CDR3 length: 16 amino acids. V dropped 7 bases and J dropped 2 bases, with 21 bases sitting between them. The CDR3 DNA reads TGTGCCAGCATTAACGACAGGCCCTTCAATCCCTACGAGCAGTACTTC. It is translated as CASINDRPFNPYEQYF.

This clone appeared once. CDR3 sequence reads: CASSAPGTGQETQYF. Written as DNA, the CDR3 is TGTGCCAGTAGTGCCCCCGGGACTGGCCAAGAGACCCAGTACTTC. The gene calls are TRBV19 and TRBJ2-5; the D gene is possibly TRBD2 (6 bases). Germline values: CDR1 LNHDA, CDR2 SQIVND (reference sequence). V dropped 5 bases and J dropped 1 base, with 14 bases sitting between them. CDR3 length: 15 residues.